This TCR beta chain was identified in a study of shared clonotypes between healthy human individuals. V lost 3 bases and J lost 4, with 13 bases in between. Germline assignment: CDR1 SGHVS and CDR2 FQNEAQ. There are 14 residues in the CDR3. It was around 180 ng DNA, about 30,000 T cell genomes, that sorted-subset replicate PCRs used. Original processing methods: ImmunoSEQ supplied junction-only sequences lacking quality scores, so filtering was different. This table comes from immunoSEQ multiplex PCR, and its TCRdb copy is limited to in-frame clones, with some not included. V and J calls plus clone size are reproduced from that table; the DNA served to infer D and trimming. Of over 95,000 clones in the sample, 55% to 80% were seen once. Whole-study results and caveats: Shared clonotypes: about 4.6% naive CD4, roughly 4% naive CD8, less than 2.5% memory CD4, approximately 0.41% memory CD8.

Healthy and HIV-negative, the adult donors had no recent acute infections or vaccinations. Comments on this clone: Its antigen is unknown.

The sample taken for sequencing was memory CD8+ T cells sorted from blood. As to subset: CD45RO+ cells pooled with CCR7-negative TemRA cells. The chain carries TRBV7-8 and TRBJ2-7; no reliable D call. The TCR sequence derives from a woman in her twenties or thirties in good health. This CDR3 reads CASSFALRAYEQYF. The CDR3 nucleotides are TGTGCCAGCAGCTTCGCGCTCAGAGCATACGAGCAGTACTTC.